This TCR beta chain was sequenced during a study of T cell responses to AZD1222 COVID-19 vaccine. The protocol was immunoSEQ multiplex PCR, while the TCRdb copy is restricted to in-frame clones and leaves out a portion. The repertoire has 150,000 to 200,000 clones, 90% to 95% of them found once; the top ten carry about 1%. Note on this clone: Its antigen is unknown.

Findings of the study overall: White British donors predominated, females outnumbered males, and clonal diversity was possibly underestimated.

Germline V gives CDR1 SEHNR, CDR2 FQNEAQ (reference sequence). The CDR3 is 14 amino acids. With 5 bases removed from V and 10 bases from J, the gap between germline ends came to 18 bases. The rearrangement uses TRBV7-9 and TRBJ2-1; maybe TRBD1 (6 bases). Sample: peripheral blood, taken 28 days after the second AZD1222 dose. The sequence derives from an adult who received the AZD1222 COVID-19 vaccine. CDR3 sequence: CASSKTVTGTEQFF. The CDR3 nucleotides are TGTGCCAGCAGCAAGACGGTAACAGGGACGGAGCAGTTCTTC.